A single sample is the source of the 27 T cell receptor beta chains below, sequenced in a study of shared clonotypes between healthy human individuals. Naive-designated CD8 cells lacked CD45RO, were positively enriched for CCR7, and omitted terminally differentiated effector memory CD45RA+ cells. TCRdb's copy holds only in-frame clones and misses some; the assay was immunoSEQ multiplex PCR. The data show some 2.1 million clones, just over 90% seen once. Material for sequencing was naive CD8+ T cells from PBMCs. These receptors were taken from a man younger than 35 in good health. Some clones in this sample may be carry-over from other donors' samples.

The genes are TRBV1 and TRBJ2-1; TRBD2, the table's D call, was not compared with the DNA. TRBV1 is recorded as a pseudogene. The CDR3 is 13 residues long. The DNA of the CDR3 is TGCACCAGCAGCGGGGGAGGCGGCAATGAGCAGTTCTTC. As protein: CTSSGGGGNEQFF.

This clone showed up just once. The V gene is TRBV21-1, the J gene TRBJ1-2; TRBD1 is the table's D call and was not checked against the DNA. TRBV21-1 is shown as a pseudogene. CDR3 length equals 18 residues. As DNA, the CDR3 is TGTGCCAGCCCCGGAGACAGGGTAGCCCCCCCCGGGTTTGGGGGCTACACCTTC. Protein sequence: CASPGDRVAPPGFGGYTF.

For the CDR3, the DNA is TGCGCCAGCAGCCCCGGGACAGGGATAGACACTGAAGCTTTCTTT. Protein sequence: CASSPGTGIDTEAFF. The chain uses TRBV4-3 and TRBJ1-1; 9 bases map to TRBD1. The V segment lost 4 bases and the J segment 3 bases; nucleotides outside the gene matches: 6. This CDR3 is 15 amino acids long. Germline CDR1 LGHNA, CDR2 YSLEER.

This clone was recorded once. CDR3 bases: TGTGCCAGCAGCCAAGATCTTCGTACTGTAGATACGCAGTATTTT. As protein: CASSQDLRTVDTQYF. This rearrangement joins TRBV14 to TRBJ2-3; D is unclear. The germline V and J ends were trimmed by 0 bases and 5 bases, with 12 bases remaining between them. Germline V lookup: CDR1 SGHDN, CDR2 FVKESK. This CDR3 is 15 amino acids long.

This clone has just one count. V is TRBV6-6 and J is TRBJ1-4; 10 bases are shared with TRBD1. Trimming cost V 0 bases and J 7 bases; bases outside gene matches: 5. The CDR3 is made up of 16 amino acids. CDR1 and CDR2 (germline): MNHNY, SVGAGI (reference sequence). The CDR3 DNA is TGTGCCAGCAGTTACTCGACAGGGGGCGAGGGTGAAAAACTGTTTTTT. Translated, it gives CASSYSTGGEGEKLFF.

The chain combines TRBV11-2 with TRBJ1-2, with D perhaps matching TRBD1 (5 bases). V was cut by 2 bases and J by 8 bases, with 9 bases left in between. This CDR3 is 12 amino acids long. Germline assignment: CDR1 SGHAT and CDR2 FQNNGV. The CDR3 loop is CASSLQGAGYTF. CDR3 nucleotides: TGTGCCAGCAGCTTACAGGGTGCGGGCTACACCTTC.

This clone has more than one count but fewer than ten. This chain links TRBV2 with TRBJ1-1; a weak D match, TRBD1 (5 bases). Trimming stripped 6 bases from V and 10 bases from J, with 18 bases between. The CDR3 consists of 13 residues. Germline CDR1 SNHLY, CDR2 FYNNEI. The CDR3 DNA reads as TGTGCCAGCAGACCCGGGACCGGGCCAGGAGCTTTCTTT. Translated, it gives CASRPGTGPGAFF.

V and J are TRBV6-1 and TRBJ2-1; 8 bases are a match to TRBD2. This CDR3 has 15 residues. Germline CDR1 MNHNS, CDR2 SASEGT. V trimming: 4 bases; J trimming: 7 bases; junction bases outside the gene matches: 9. As DNA, the CDR3 is TGTGCCAGCAGTGTAGGAGCGGGAGAGGTGAATGAGCAGTTCTTC. Its translation is CASSVGAGEVNEQFF.

Only one count was recorded for this clone. The CDR3 reads CASSLWGIGETQYF. The DNA for the CDR3 is TGTGCCAGCAGCCTGTGGGGGATCGGGGAGACCCAGTACTTC. This chain uses TRBV11-2 with TRBJ2-5; D possibly matches TRBD1 or TRBD2 (5 bases each). Germline V gene sequence: CDR1 SGHAT, CDR2 FQNNGV. There are 14 residues in the CDR3. The V end lost 5 bases, the J end lost 5 bases, and 15 bases lay between the germline ends.

The gene calls are TRBV28 and TRBJ2-1; D is possibly TRBD1 (5 bases). CDR3 size: 15 residues. Per the germline V gene, CDR1 is MDHEN and CDR2 is SYDVKM. The V and J ends lost 8 bases and 3 bases respectively, with 17 bases between them. Written as DNA, the CDR3 is TGTGCCAGCGTAAATAAAGACAGAAACTACAATGAGCAGTTCTTC. It yields the protein CASVNKDRNYNEQFF.

The chain couples TRBV2 to TRBJ1-4; the match to TRBD1 covers 9 bases. The length of the CDR3 is 16 residues. V lost 1 base, J lost 4 bases, and 4 bases stayed unmatched. CDR1 and CDR2 from the germline V gene are SNHLY and FYNNEI. The CDR3 coding sequence is TGTGCCAGCAGTGAAGGTCGGACAGGGGATAATGAAAAACTGTTTTTT. This sequence encodes CASSEGRTGDNEKLFF.

The sample holds one count of this clone. The chain is built from TRBV4-1 and TRBJ2-5; D may be TRBD2 (5 bases). The DNA end favors TRBJ2-7, so the J call may be wrong. Germline V CDR1 and CDR2: MGHRA, YSYEKL. CDR3 length: 15 amino acids. The CDR3 loop is CASSPLVERTYEQYF. CDR3 coding DNA: TGCGCCAGCAGCCCCCTTGTGGAGCGGACCTACGAGCAGTACTTC.

The V and J genes are TRBV27 and TRBJ1-5, with a weak D call TRBD1 (5 bases). The CDR3 covers 17 residues. Germline V gives CDR1 MNHEY, CDR2 SMNVEV (reference sequence). Trimming pared 3 bases from V and 2 bases from J, leaving 17 bases between. The CDR3 sequence: CASSLNHAWGGNQPQHF. In DNA, the CDR3 is TGTGCCAGCAGTTTGAATCATGCCTGGGGCGGCAATCAGCCCCAGCATTTT.

The genes are TRBV9 and TRBJ2-5, with 7 bases that match TRBD1. The CDR3 extends over 15 amino acids. With V trimmed by 4 bases and J by 3 bases, 9 bases remained unmatched. Germline V lookup: CDR1 SGDLS, CDR2 YYNGEE. The CDR3, as DNA: TGTGCCAGCAGCCCCCAGGGGGTCTTGAAAGAGACCCAGTACTTC. This encodes CASSPQGVLKETQYF.

J is TRBJ2-7 and V is TRBV28; D is ambiguous. The V end was cut by 5 bases, the J end by 6 bases, with 11 bases between. From germline, CDR1 is MDHEN and CDR2 SYDVKM. This CDR3 has 12 residues. CDR3 nucleotides: TGTGCCAGCAGTCTCCGCAGGAGCGAGCAGTACTTC. This gives the protein CASSLRRSEQYF. Supplemented by reference TRBV28 and TRBJ2-7, the full variable domain reads DVKVTQSSRYLVKRTGEKVFLECVQDMDHENMFWYRQDPGLGLRLIYFSYDVKMKEKGDIPEGYSVSREKKERFSLILESASTNQTSMYLCASSLRRSEQYFGPGTRLTVT.

V and J are TRBV11-2 and TRBJ1-1; possibly TRBD1 for D (5 bases). V dropped 2 bases and J dropped 7 bases, with 17 bases sitting between them. The germline CDR1 and CDR2 sequences are SGHAT and FQNNGV. The CDR3 runs 15 residues. The CDR3 sequence is CASSLSARVVGEAFF. DNA for the CDR3: TGTGCCAGCAGCTTATCCGCCAGGGTCGTAGGTGAAGCTTTCTTT.

The V gene is TRBV6-5, the J gene TRBJ2-3, with unresolved D. Per germline, CDR1 MNHEY and CDR2 SVGAGI. Trimming left V 0 bases short and J 2 bases short, with 12 bases between. The CDR3 consists of 16 residues. The CDR3 DNA sequence: TGTGCCAGCAGTTACTCAAGAGGCAGTCCCACAGATACGCAGTATTTT. Amino acid sequence: CASSYSRGSPTDTQYF.

The chain employs TRBV4-1 and TRBJ2-7; TRBD1 might be the D (6 bases). In germline, CDR1 is MGHRA, CDR2 YSYEKL. Trimming shortened V by 0 bases and J by 2 bases, and 11 bases separated the two germline ends. The CDR3 is 15 residues long. CDR3 nucleotides: TGCGCCAGCAGCCAAGAGGAGAACAGGGCCTACGAGCAGTACTTC. It yields the protein CASSQEENRAYEQYF.

J is TRBJ1-2 and V is TRBV7-9, with TRBD1 matching over 12 bases. This CDR3 region has 17 residues. The junction had 3 bases not matched to a gene; V was cut back by 0 bases and J by 1 base. CDR1 and CDR2 from the germline V gene are SEHNR and FQNEAQ (reference sequence). CDR3 bases: TGTGCCAGCAGCTTAGCGGGACAGGGGGCGCTTAACTATGGCTACACCTTC. As protein: CASSLAGQGALNYGYTF.

The genes are TRBV28 and TRBJ1-1; 9 bases are shared with TRBD1. The CDR3 has 14 amino acids. Germline lookup yields CDR1 MDHEN and CDR2 SYDVKM. V was clipped by 7 bases and J by 4 bases; unmatched bases: 7. The CDR3 nucleotides are TGTGCCAGCAACCGACAGGGGGGGGCCACTGAAGCTTTCTTT. This translates into CASNRQGGATEAFF.

The chain couples TRBV7-9 to TRBJ1-2, with TRBD1 matching over 7 bases. The CDR3 is made up of 15 amino acids. Germline V gene data show CDR1 as SEHNR and CDR2 as FQNEAQ (reference sequence). V was pared by 5 bases and J by 4 bases, with 10 bases of the junction left unmatched. The CDR3 DNA follows: TGTGCCAGCAGCAGCGAGGGGGCCAAGAGCTATGGCTACACCTTC. Protein: CASSSEGAKSYGYTF.

This clone was seen a single time. The chain combines TRBV10-3 with TRBJ2-7; 7 bases align to TRBD1. Per germline, CDR1 ENHRY and CDR2 SYGVKD. Trimming cost V 5 bases and J 0 bases; bases outside gene matches: 4. The CDR3 covers 14 residues. CDR3 sequence: CAISSPGGSYEQYF. The DNA of the CDR3 is TGTGCCATCAGTTCCCCAGGGGGCTCCTACGAGCAGTACTTC.

The rearrangement uses TRBV7-9 and TRBJ2-1; 13 bases are a match to TRBD2. V gave up 4 bases and J gave up 9 bases; unmatched junction bases: 3. The CDR3 is 14 residues long. CDR1 is SEHNR, CDR2 FQNEAQ, per germline (reference sequence). Here the CDR3 reads CASSWGLAGSEQFF. CDR3 nucleotides: TGTGCCAGCAGCTGGGGACTAGCGGGAAGTGAGCAGTTCTTC.

This chain joins TRBV28 and TRBJ2-2; the D gene is possibly TRBD2 (6 bases). Deletions cut 10 bases from V and 0 bases from J, with 12 bases between. The CDR3 has 14 residues. Per the germline V gene, CDR1 is MDHEN and CDR2 is SYDVKM. The CDR3 nucleotides are TGTGCCACCCAGGAGGGAACGAACACCGGGGAGCTGTTTTTT. It translates to CATQEGTNTGELFF. Complete variable domain (other parts from reference TRBV28 and TRBJ2-2): DVKVTQSSRYLVKRTGEKVFLECVQDMDHENMFWYRQDPGLGLRLIYFSYDVKMKEKGDIPEGYSVSREKKERFSLILESASTNQTSMYLCATQEGTNTGELFFGEGSRLTVL.

The chain combines TRBV6-6 with TRBJ2-1, with D perhaps TRBD2 (6 bases). The CDR3 totals 15 residues. The germline CDR1 and CDR2 sequences are MNHNY and SVGAGI (reference sequence). V dropped 2 bases and J dropped 4 bases, with 12 bases sitting between them. In nucleotides, the CDR3 is TGTGCCAGCAGTTACCACGGGGACTCGTACAATGAGCAGTTCTTC. Its protein is CASSYHGDSYNEQFF.

The V gene is TRBV2, the J gene TRBJ2-5; 12 bases fit TRBD2. The DNA end lines up better with TRBJ2-7; the J call may be wrong. Germline V lookup: CDR1 SNHLY, CDR2 FYNNEI. The CDR3 sequence is 17 residues long. CDR3 sequence (DNA): TGTGCCAGCAGTGATGACCGCCTAGCGGGAGGGCACTACGAGCAGTACTTC. Encoded protein: CASSDDRLAGGHYEQYF.

The chain recombines TRBV15 with TRBJ2-7; TRBD2 might be the D (5 bases). The ends were cut back, 0 bases at V and 3 bases at J, with 12 bases in the middle. The CDR3 runs to 15 residues. Germline V gene lookup returns CDR1 LNHNV and CDR2 YYDKDF (reference sequence). The CDR3 here is CATSRDRPGNYEQYF. DNA of the CDR3: TGTGCCACCAGCAGAGACCGGCCGGGAAACTACGAGCAGTACTTC.